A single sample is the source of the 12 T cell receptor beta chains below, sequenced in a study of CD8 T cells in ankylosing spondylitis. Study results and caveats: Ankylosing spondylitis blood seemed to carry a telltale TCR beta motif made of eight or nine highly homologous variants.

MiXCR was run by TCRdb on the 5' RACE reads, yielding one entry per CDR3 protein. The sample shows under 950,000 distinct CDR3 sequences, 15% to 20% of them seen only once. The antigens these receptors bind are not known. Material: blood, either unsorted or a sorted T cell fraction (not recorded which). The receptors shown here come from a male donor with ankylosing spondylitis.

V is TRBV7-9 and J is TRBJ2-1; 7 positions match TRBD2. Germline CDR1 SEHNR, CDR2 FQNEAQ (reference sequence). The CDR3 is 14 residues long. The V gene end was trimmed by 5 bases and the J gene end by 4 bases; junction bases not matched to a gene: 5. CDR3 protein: CASSEAGPYNEQFF. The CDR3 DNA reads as TGTGCCAGCAGCGAAGCGGGACCGTACAATGAGCAGTTCTTC.

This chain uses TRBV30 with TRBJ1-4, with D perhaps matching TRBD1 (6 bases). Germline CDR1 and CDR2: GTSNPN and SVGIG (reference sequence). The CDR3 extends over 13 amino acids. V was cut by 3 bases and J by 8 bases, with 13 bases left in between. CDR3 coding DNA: TGTGCCTGGAGGGACCTAGGGGGAGAAAAACTGTTTTTT. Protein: CAWRDLGGEKLFF.

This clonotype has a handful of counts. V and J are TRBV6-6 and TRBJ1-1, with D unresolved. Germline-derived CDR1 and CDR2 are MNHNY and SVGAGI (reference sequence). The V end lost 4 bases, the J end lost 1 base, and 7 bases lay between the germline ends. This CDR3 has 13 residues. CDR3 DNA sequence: TGTGCCAGCAGTTTGCACGGGAACACTGAAGCTTTCTTT. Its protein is CASSLHGNTEAFF.

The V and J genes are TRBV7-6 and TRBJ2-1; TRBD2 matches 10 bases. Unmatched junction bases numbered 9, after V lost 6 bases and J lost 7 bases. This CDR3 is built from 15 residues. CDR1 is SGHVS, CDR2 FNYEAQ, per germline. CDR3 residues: CASSSKAGGGNEQFF. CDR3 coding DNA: TGTGCCAGCAGTTCCAAAGCGGGAGGGGGGAATGAGCAGTTCTTC.

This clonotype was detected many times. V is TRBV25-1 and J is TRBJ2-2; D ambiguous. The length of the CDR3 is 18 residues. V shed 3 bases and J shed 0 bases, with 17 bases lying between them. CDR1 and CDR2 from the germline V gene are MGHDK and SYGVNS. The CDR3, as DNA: TGTGCCAGCAGTGACAGTCGGTTGGCCCGATCGAACACCGGGGAGCTGTTTTTT. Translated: CASSDSRLARSNTGELFF.

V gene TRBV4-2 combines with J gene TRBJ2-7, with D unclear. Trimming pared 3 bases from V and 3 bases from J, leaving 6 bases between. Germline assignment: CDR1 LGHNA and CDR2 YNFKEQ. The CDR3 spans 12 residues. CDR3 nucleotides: TGTGCCAGCAGCCAGCAGGACTACGAGCAGTACTTC. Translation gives CASSQQDYEQYF.

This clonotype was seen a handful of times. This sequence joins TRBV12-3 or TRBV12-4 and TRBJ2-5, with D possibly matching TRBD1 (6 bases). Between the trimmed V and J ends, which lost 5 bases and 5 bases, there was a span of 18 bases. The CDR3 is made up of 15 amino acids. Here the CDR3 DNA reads TGTGCCAGCAGTCCGCCTGGACAGCTTGGGGAGACCCAGTACTTC. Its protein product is CASSPPGQLGETQYF.

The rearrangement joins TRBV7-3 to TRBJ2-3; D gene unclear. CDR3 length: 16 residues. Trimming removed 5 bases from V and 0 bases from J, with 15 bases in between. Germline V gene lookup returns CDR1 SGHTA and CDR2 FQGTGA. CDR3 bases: TGTGCCAGCAGCCCCTGGTCGGTCAGCAGCACAGATACGCAGTATTTT. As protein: CASSPWSVSSTDTQYF.

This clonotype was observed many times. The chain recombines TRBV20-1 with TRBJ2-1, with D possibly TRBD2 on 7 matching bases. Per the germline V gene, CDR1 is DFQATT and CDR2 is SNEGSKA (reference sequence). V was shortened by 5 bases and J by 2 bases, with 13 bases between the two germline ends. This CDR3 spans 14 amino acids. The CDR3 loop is CSAGLGTTYNEQFF. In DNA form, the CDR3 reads TGCAGTGCTGGACTAGGGACAACCTACAATGAGCAGTTCTTC.

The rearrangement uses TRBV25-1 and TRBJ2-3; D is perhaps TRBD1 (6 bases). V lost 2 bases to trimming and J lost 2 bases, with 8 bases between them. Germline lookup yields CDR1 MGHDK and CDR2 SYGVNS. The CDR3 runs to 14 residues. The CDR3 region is CASSEGTLTDTQYF. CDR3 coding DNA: TGTGCCAGCAGTGAAGGGACACTCACAGATACGCAGTATTTT.

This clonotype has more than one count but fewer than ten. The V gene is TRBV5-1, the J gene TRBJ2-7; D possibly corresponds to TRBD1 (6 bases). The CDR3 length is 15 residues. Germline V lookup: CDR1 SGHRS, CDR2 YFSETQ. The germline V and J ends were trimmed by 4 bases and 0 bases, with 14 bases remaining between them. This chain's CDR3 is CASSGYRVYSYEQYF. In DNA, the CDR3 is TGCGCCAGCAGCGGCTACAGGGTATACTCCTACGAGCAGTACTTC.

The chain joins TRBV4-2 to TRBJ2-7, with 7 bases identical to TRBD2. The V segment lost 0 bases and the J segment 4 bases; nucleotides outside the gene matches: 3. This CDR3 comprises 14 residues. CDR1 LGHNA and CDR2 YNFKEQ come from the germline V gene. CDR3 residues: CASSQEGEGYEQYF. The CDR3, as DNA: TGTGCCAGCAGCCAAGAGGGGGAGGGATACGAGCAGTACTTC.